The 7 T cell receptor beta chains presented below share a single source sample, sequenced in a study of esophageal squamous cell carcinoma under preoperative chemotherapy. Time point noted: before preoperative PTX-NDP chemotherapy. TCRdb called the PCR reads again in MiXCR, with one record for every CDR3 protein. The table shows 5,000 to 7,500 distinct CDR3 sequences, with less than 35% occurring only once. This specimen was acquired from a patient given preoperative chemotherapy. The receptors here all came from a human donor with esophageal squamous cell carcinoma. The donor label of this sample is uncertain.

This clonotype was detected many times. One base away lies a much larger clone, so this may be a sequencing read error. The gene calls are TRBV7-8 and TRBJ2-1; weak D call: TRBD2 (5 bases). Gene TRBJ2-7 matches the end of the DNA better, so the J call may be wrong. The germline CDR1 and CDR2 sequences are SGHVS and FQNEAQ. CDR3 length equals 16 residues. The CDR3 spells CASSLEGRTQNNEQYF. The CDR3 nucleotides read TGTGCCAGCAGCTTAGAGGGTAGGACTCAAAACAATGAGCAGTACTTC.

To note about this clonotype: A much larger clone differs by one base, so this may be a read error. The chain employs TRBV5-6 and TRBJ2-1, with TRBD2 matching over 7 bases. V lost 3 bases, J lost 10 bases, and 13 bases stayed unmatched. The CDR3 has 15 amino acids. CDR1 SGHDT and CDR2 YYEEEE come from the germline V gene. For the CDR3, the DNA is TGTGCCAGCAGCTCTGATAGCGGGTCGGTCCACGAGCAGTTCTTC. Translating it yields CASSSDSGSVHEQFF.

This clonotype came up many times. The chain is built from TRBV6-5 and TRBJ2-3, with TRBD2 as a possible D gene (5 bases). Per the germline V gene, CDR1 is MNHEY and CDR2 is SVGAGI. V dropped 2 bases and J dropped 4 bases, with 13 bases sitting between them. The CDR3 spans 15 residues. CDR3 sequence reads: CASSYGYDGADTQYF. The DNA for the CDR3 is TGTGCCAGCAGTTACGGTTACGACGGGGCAGATACGCAGTATTTT.

This clonotype was detected many times. The rearrangement uses TRBV7-6 and TRBJ2-2; 11 nucleotides align to TRBD1. The V gene's germline CDR1 is SGHVS and CDR2 FNYEAQ. This CDR3 contains 13 residues. V lost 6 bases and J lost 6; bases outside the gene matches: 0. The CDR3, as DNA: TGTGCCAGCAGGGACAGGGGGCCCGGGGAGCTGTTTTTT. Amino acids: CASRDRGPGELFF.

This clonotype is medium-sized by share. V and J are TRBV10-1 and TRBJ1-2, with D unclear. Looked up from germline, CDR1 is WNHNN and CDR2 is SYGVQD (reference sequence). V lost 2 bases and J lost 7, with 8 bases in between. This CDR3 spans 12 amino acids. The CDR3 DNA is TGCGCCAGCAGTGAGAGTAAAAGTGGCTACACCTTC. The encoded protein is CASSESKSGYTF.

In its sample, this clonotype is medium-sized. This may be a read error: a much more frequent sequence differs by one nucleotide. The chain employs TRBV6-1 and TRBJ2-1; 10 positions agree with TRBD1. The assigned J gene may be wrong: the sequence end matches TRBJ2-7 better. Germline CDR1 and CDR2: MNHNS and SASEGT. The CDR3 sequence is 17 residues long. The CDR3 region is CASSARAGTGDPLPQYF. CDR3 in DNA: TGTGCCAGCAGTGCCCGGGCGGGGACAGGGGACCCACTCCCGCAGTACTTC.

Only a few counts were recorded for this clonotype. This CDR3 is missing its conserved last phenylalanine or tryptophan, likely due to a read error. No DNA is shown, since the ends of the CDR3 on it are uncertain; the CDR3 is the one TCRdb lists. V usage is TRBV27 and J usage is TRBJ2-1. In germline, CDR1 is MNHEY, CDR2 SMNVEV (reference sequence). The CDR3 is 11 amino acids in total, end residues counted. CDR3 loop: CASSFRSEQCL.